The present TCR beta chain was sequenced within a study of OX40 agonist ivuxolimab in advanced cancers. Study as a whole: Partial responses, seen in three patients, involved one hepatocellular carcinoma and two cutaneous melanomas.

Clones were sequenced by immunoSEQ multiplex PCR, and TCRdb holds only the in-frame ones, with some missing. Counted here are fewer than 35,000 clones, roughly 79% occurring once; the ten biggest clones make up roughly 21%. The V gene's germline CDR1 is LGHNA and CDR2 YSLEER. Trimming took off 1 base at V and 8 bases at J, with 14 bases between the two ends. The CDR3 sequence is 15 residues long. The chain uses TRBV4-3 and TRBJ1-4; D is possibly TRBD1 (6 bases). This TCR came from an adult with an advanced solid tumor such as melanoma, head and neck, liver or kidney cancer. Sequenced material: CD4+ or CD8+ T cells sorted from blood, taken in a trial of the OX40 agonist ivuxolimab. The CDR3 spells CASSQGGGAREKLFF. CDR3 nucleotides: TGCGCCAGCAGCCAAGGTGGGGGCGCGAGGGAAAAACTGTTTTTT.